This is a list of T cell receptor beta chains from one sample in a study of blood T cell repertoires in COVID-19. Method: immunoSEQ multiplex PCR; TCRdb's copy keeps in-frame clones and lacks some. The table lists about 270,000 clones, 81% of them singletons. Sequenced: peripheral blood. These receptors originate from a woman in her sixties with active or convalescent COVID-19. The CDR3 runs from the conserved cysteine through the conserved F or W. Fields, in order: CDR3 length, clone size, V gene, D gene, J gene, CDR3 protein, CDR3 DNA. A D gene is named only where the DNA matches it firmly. Clone size is shown for a subset of rows, as once, few, many or a class of expanded clone.

>13|once|TRBV30|-|TRBJ2-3
CAWARGEPDTQYF
TGTGCCTGGGCCAGGGGCGAACCAGATACGCAGTATTTT
>18|-|TRBV29-1|-|TRBJ1-1
CSVVGQGRTHLMNTEAFF
TGCAGCGTTGTAGGGCAGGGTCGAACCCACCTCATGAACACTGAAGCTTTCTTT
>17|-|TRBV3-1/TRBV3-2|-|TRBJ1-6
CASSQDSQGRIYSPLHF
TGTGCCAGCAGCCAAGACTCCCAGGGAAGGATTTATTCACCCCTCCACTTT
>13|-|TRBV15|-|TRBJ1-2
CATSRDRAHGYTF
TGTGCCACCAGCAGAGACAGGGCACATGGCTACACCTTC
>15|few|TRBV6-4|TRBD1|TRBJ1-1
CASSPGGTGRTEAFF
TGTGCCAGCAGCCCCGGGGGGACAGGACGAACTGAAGCTTTCTTT
>12|few|TRBV29-1|-|TRBJ1-1
CSVEDRYTEAFF
TGCAGCGTTGAAGACAGGTACACTGAAGCTTTCTTT
>13|-|TRBV2|-|TRBJ1-4
CASSEGQPEKLFF
TGTGCCAGCAGTGAAGGGCAACCTGAAAAACTGTTTTTT
>13|-|TRBV3-1/TRBV3-2|TRBD1|TRBJ2-5
CASSRQGEETQYF
TGTGCCAGCAGCAGACAGGGAGAAGAGACCCAGTACTTC
>12|once|TRBV5-4|-|TRBJ1-4
CASTRGNEKLFF
TGTGCCAGTACGCGGGGGAATGAAAAACTGTTTTTT
>14|-|TRBV3-1/TRBV3-2|-|TRBJ2-7
CASSRTVSVGEQYF
TGTGCCAGCAGCCGGACAGTCTCCGTCGGGGAGCAGTACTTC
>16|-|TRBV6-6|TRBD1|TRBJ2-3
CASSYSPGQDTDTQYF
TGTGCCAGCAGTTACTCGCCGGGACAGGACACAGATACGCAGTATTTT
>15|few|TRBV30|-|TRBJ2-7
CAWQIAGLDLREQYF
TGTGCCTGGCAGATTGCAGGGCTTGACCTACGCGAGCAGTACTTC
>17|-|TRBV4-1|TRBD1|TRBJ2-7
CASSLNFGDRFYYEQYF
TGCGCCAGCAGCCTAAACTTTGGGGACAGATTCTACTACGAGCAGTACTTC
>15|once|TRBV2|-|TRBJ2-3
CASSESGQGPDTQYF
TGTGCCAGCAGTGAATCGGGCCAGGGGCCAGATACGCAGTATTTT
>14|once|TRBV3-1/TRBV3-2|-|TRBJ2-7
CASSQSLFPAEQYF
TGTGCCAGCAGCCAAAGCCTTTTCCCTGCCGAGCAGTACTTC
>16|-|TRBV7-9|TRBD1|TRBJ1-2
CASSLAGGQGVYGYTF
TGTGCCAGCAGCTTAGCCGGGGGACAGGGGGTCTATGGCTACACCTTC
>15|once|TRBV7-9|TRBD1|TRBJ1-3
CASSSSDRAGNTIYF
TGTGCCAGCAGCTCCTCGGACAGGGCTGGAAACACCATATATTTT
>13|-|TRBV3-1/TRBV3-2|TRBD1|TRBJ1-2
CASSQSGTVGYTF
TGTGCCAGCAGCCAGTCCGGGACAGTAGGCTACACCTTC
>13|-|TRBV6-2/TRBV6-3|-|TRBJ2-1
CASSAFAYNEQFF
TGTGCCAGCAGTGCGTTTGCCTACAATGAGCAGTTCTTC
>15|-|TRBV4-1|-|TRBJ2-3
CASRGRRKSTDTQYF
TGCGCCAGCAGGGGGAGACGGAAAAGCACAGATACGCAGTATTTT
>13|-|TRBV6-5|-|TRBJ2-3
CATSPVSTDTQYF
TGTGCCACCTCCCCGGTTAGCACAGATACGCAGTATTTT
>11|-|TRBV20-1|TRBD2|TRBJ2-3
CRVAGGDTQYF
TGCCGAGTTGCGGGGGGAGATACGCAGTATTTT
>14|-|TRBV7-3|TRBD1|TRBJ2-7
CASSPGTGSHEQYF
TGTGCCAGCAGCCCTGGGACAGGGAGCCACGAGCAGTACTTC
>15|-|TRBV29-1|TRBD1|TRBJ1-2
CSVGKLRGANYGYTF
TGCAGCGTTGGGAAACTCAGGGGGGCTAACTATGGCTACACCTTC
>14|-|TRBV5-1|TRBD1|TRBJ2-7
CASSYSGQDYEQYF
TGCGCCAGCAGCTATTCGGGACAGGACTACGAGCAGTACTTC